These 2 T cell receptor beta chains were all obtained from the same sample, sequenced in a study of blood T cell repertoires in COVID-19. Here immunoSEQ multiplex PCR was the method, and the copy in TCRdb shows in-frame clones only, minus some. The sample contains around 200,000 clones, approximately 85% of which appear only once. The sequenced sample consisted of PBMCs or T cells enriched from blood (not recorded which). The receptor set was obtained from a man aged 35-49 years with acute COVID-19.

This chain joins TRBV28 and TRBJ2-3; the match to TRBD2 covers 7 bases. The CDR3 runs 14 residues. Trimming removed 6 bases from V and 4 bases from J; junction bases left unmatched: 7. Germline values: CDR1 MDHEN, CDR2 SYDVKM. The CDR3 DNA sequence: TGTGCCAGCAGCCTCGGGGGGAAGGCAGATACGCAGTATTTT. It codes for CASSLGGKADTQYF. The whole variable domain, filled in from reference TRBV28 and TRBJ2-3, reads DVKVTQSSRYLVKRTGEKVFLECVQDMDHENMFWYRQDPGLGLRLIYFSYDVKMKEKGDIPEGYSVSREKKERFSLILESASTNQTSMYLCASSLGGKADTQYFGPGTRLTVL.

CDR3 DNA sequence: TGTGCCAGCAGCCAATTATCTAGCGGGCCCTCCTACGAGCAGTACTTC. This sequence encodes CASSQLSSGPSYEQYF. This chain joins TRBV7-9 and TRBJ2-7; 8 bases match TRBD2. CDR3 length equals 16 residues. From germline, CDR1 is SEHNR and CDR2 FQNEAQ (reference sequence). The V segment lost 5 bases and the J segment 0 bases; nucleotides outside the gene matches: 9.